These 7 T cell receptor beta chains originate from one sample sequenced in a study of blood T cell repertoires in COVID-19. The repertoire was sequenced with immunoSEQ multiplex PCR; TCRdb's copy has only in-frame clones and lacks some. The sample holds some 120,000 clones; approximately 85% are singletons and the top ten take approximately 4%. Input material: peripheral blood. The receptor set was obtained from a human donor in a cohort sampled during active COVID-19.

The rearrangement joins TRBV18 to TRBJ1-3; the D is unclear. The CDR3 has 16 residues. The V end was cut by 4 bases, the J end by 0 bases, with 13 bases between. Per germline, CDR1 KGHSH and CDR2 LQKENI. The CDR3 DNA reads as TGTGCCAGCTCACAGGAGGTAGAGAGCTCTGGAAACACCATATATTTT. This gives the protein CASSQEVESSGNTIYF.

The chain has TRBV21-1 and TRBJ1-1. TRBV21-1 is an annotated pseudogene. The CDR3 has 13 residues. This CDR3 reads CASSTREGNEAFF. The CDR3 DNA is TGTGCCAGCAGCACCAGGGAGGGGAATGAAGCTTTCTTT.

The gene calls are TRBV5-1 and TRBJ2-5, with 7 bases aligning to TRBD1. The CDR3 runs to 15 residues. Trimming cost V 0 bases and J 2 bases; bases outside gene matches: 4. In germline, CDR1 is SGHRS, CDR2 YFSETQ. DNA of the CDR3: TGCGCCAGCAGCTTGGATGGCAGGGGGCAAGAGACCCAGTACTTC. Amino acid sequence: CASSLDGRGQETQYF. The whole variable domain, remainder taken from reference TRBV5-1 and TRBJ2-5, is KAGVTQTPRYLIKTRGQQVTLSCSPISGHRSVSWYQQTPGQGLQFLFEYFSETQRNKGNFPGRFSGRQFSNSRSEMNVSTLELGDSALYLCASSLDGRGQETQYFGPGTRLLVL.

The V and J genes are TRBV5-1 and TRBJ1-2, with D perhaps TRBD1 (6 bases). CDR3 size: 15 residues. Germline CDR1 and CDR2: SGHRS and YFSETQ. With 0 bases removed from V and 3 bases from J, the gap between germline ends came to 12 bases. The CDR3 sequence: CASSLGPGVDYGYTF. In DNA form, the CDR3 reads TGCGCCAGCAGCTTGGGTCCAGGGGTGGACTATGGCTACACCTTC.

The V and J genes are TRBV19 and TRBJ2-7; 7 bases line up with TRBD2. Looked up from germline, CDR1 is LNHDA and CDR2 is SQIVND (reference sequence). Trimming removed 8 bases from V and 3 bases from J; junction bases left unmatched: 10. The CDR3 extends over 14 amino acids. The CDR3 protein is CASAAGAGVYEQYV. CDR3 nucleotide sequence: TGTGCCAGTGCCGCCGGGGCGGGAGTCTACGAGCAGTACGTC.

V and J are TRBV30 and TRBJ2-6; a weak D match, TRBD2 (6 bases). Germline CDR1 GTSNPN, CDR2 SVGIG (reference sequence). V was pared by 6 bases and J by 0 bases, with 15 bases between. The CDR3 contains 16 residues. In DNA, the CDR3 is TGTGCCTGCTCCCGGGGACTGCTCTCTGGGGCCAACGTCCTGACTTTC. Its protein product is CACSRGLLSGANVLTF.

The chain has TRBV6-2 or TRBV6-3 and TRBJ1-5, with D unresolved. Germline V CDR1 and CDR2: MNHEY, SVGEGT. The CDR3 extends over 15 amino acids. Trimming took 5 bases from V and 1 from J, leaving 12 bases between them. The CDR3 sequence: CASSTPGGSNQPQHF. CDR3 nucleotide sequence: TGTGCCAGCAGTACCCCCGGAGGCAGCAATCAGCCCCAGCATTTT.